This TCR beta chain appears in the sequencing data of a study of T cells after posttransplantation cyclophosphamide. The CDR3 contains 14 residues. Trimming cost V 7 bases and J 3 bases; bases outside gene matches: 8. Germline loops: CDR1 LNHDA, CDR2 SQIVND (reference sequence). Repertoires were generated with immunoSEQ multiplex PCR, while TCRdb's copy carries only in-frame clones and drops some. The table records approximately 6,900 clones, more than 95% of them present only once. The chain employs TRBV19 and TRBJ1-1; the match to TRBD1 covers 7 bases. The sequenced sample was naive CD8+ T cells sorted from PBMCs. This sequence originates from a woman younger than 45 in good health and a related stem cell transplant donor. CDR3 amino acids: CASKIGTGDTEAFF. The CDR3 DNA sequence: TGTGCCAGTAAGATAGGTACAGGGGACACTGAAGCTTTCTTT. The full variable domain, completed using reference TRBV19 and TRBJ1-1, is DGGITQSPKYLFRKEGQNVTLSCEQNLNHDAMYWYRQDPGQGLRLIYYSQIVNDFQKGDIAEGYSVSREKKESFPLTVTSAQKNPTAFYLCASKIGTGDTEAFFGQGTRLTVV.